These 28 T cell receptor beta chains were sequenced from one sample in a study of control samples from healthy donors and cancer patients. Generated by immunoSEQ multiplex PCR, the TCRdb table keeps only in-frame clones and is missing some. The sample has about 70,000 clones, over 70% seen once. Material: blood. Receptor source: a man aged 50 or older in good health.

This sequence joins TRBV7-9 and TRBJ1-5, with D perhaps matching TRBD1 (5 bases). The V gene lost 5 bases and the J gene lost 6 bases, with 14 bases spanning the gap. The CDR3 has 14 residues. The germline V gene has CDR1 SEHNR and CDR2 FQNEAQ (reference sequence). Here the CDR3 reads CASSNPGSVQPQHF. In DNA form, the CDR3 reads TGTGCCAGCAGCAATCCAGGGTCCGTTCAGCCCCAGCATTTT.

This chain uses TRBV6-1 with TRBJ2-3; 11 nucleotides align to TRBD2. Germline V gene lookup returns CDR1 MNHNS and CDR2 SASEGT. The CDR3 is 16 amino acids. The V segment lost 4 bases and the J segment 5 bases; nucleotides outside the gene matches: 8. Here the CDR3 DNA reads TGTGCCAGCAGTGCCTTAGCGGGAGGGCCTCTAGATACGCAGTATTTT. It specifies CASSALAGGPLDTQYF.

In DNA, the CDR3 is TGTGCCAGCAGTGGAGAGGGGGTCATGAAAGCTTTCTTT. Translating it yields CASSGEGVMKAFF. V gene TRBV28 combines with J gene TRBJ1-1; maybe TRBD1 (6 bases). The CDR3 is 13 residues long. Per germline, CDR1 MDHEN and CDR2 SYDVKM. Trimming shortened V by 5 bases and J by 9 bases, and 16 bases separated the two germline ends.

The chain is built from TRBV24-1 and TRBJ2-7; tentatively, D is TRBD1 (6 bases). The CDR3 length is 12 residues. Trimming stripped 8 bases from V and 6 bases from J, with 13 bases between. In germline, CDR1 is KGHDR, CDR2 SFDVKD. The DNA of the CDR3 is TGTGCCACCAAAGGCCGCAGGGGCGAGCAGTACTTC. It yields the protein CATKGRRGEQYF.

This chain links TRBV5-6 with TRBJ1-5; 7 nucleotides agree with TRBD1. Trimming cost V 0 bases and J 1 base; bases outside gene matches: 1. CDR1 and CDR2 (germline): SGHDT, YYEEEE. There are 15 residues in the CDR3. CDR3 amino acids: CASSLGRGSNQPQHF. The CDR3 DNA is TGTGCCAGCAGCTTGGGCAGGGGGAGCAATCAGCCCCAGCATTTT.

The genes are TRBV5-1 and TRBJ2-1, with D possibly matching TRBD2 (5 bases). With 2 bases removed from V and 5 bases from J, the gap between germline ends came to 20 bases. CDR1 is SGHRS, CDR2 YFSETQ, per germline. This CDR3 spans 17 amino acids. In DNA, the CDR3 is TGCGCCAGCAGCTTAGGCCCCCTGGGAGCAAGTAACAATGAGCAGTTCTTC. Protein: CASSLGPLGASNNEQFF.

This clone was detected only once. The rearrangement joins TRBV7-8 to TRBJ1-5; D perhaps matches TRBD1 (5 bases). The CDR3 is 14 amino acids. CDR1 SGHVS and CDR2 FQNEAQ come from the germline V gene. The V end lost 8 bases, the J end lost 1 base, and 12 bases lay between the germline ends. The CDR3 DNA is TGTGCCAGCGGCGGGACCGTAAGCAATCAGCCCCAGCATTTT. It is translated as CASGGTVSNQPQHF.

The genes are TRBV7-3 and TRBJ2-7, with 7 bases lining up with TRBD2. V shed 5 bases and J 5 bases; nucleotides not matched to a gene: 12. From germline, CDR1 is SGHTA and CDR2 FQGTGA. The CDR3 runs to 15 residues. CDR3 in DNA: TGTGCCAGCAGCCCCGCCGGCGGGAGTTCGGACGAGCAGTACTTC. Amino acids: CASSPAGGSSDEQYF.

A single count supports this clone. The V and J genes are TRBV10-3 and TRBJ1-4; 7 bases fit TRBD1. Trimming at V came to 3 bases and at J to 2 bases, leaving 6 bases not matched to a gene. Germline V gene sequence: CDR1 ENHRY, CDR2 SYGVKD. This CDR3 has 16 residues. This CDR3 reads CAISDLVGQTNEKLFF. The CDR3 DNA is TGTGCCATCAGTGACTTGGTGGGACAGACTAATGAAAAACTGTTTTTT.

This clone was seen once. V gene TRBV28 combines with J gene TRBJ1-2; 11 bases line up with TRBD1. Unmatched junction bases numbered 6, after V lost 6 bases and J lost 6 bases. This CDR3 is built from 14 residues. Germline CDR1 MDHEN, CDR2 SYDVKM. The CDR3 bases are TGTGCCAGCAGACTGGGGACAGGGGGACATGGCTACACCTTC. Its protein is CASRLGTGGHGYTF.

The chain has TRBV7-3 and TRBJ2-2; 10 bases match TRBD2. Germline V lookup: CDR1 SGHTA, CDR2 FQGTGA. This CDR3 contains 16 residues. V was pared by 5 bases and J by 7 bases, with 10 bases of the junction left unmatched. DNA of the CDR3: TGTGCCAGCAGCGGCAGCGGGGGGGCCGTTGGCGGGGAGCTGTTTTTT. Translation: CASSGSGGAVGGELFF.

In its sample, this clone was seen once. V gene TRBV19 combines with J gene TRBJ1-4; D is ambiguous. Trimming removed 0 bases at V and 6 bases at J, with 11 bases between. Germline V gene lookup returns CDR1 LNHDA and CDR2 SQIVND (reference sequence). The CDR3 contains 15 residues. This CDR3 reads CASSIERIGDEKLFF. CDR3 coding DNA: TGTGCCAGTAGTATAGAGAGGATCGGGGATGAAAAACTGTTTTTT. The full variable domain, rest sourced from reference TRBV19 and TRBJ1-4, is DGGITQSPKYLFRKEGQNVTLSCEQNLNHDAMYWYRQDPGQGLRLIYYSQIVNDFQKGDIAEGYSVSREKKESFPLTVTSAQKNPTAFYLCASSIERIGDEKLFFGSGTQLSVL.

The V call is TRBV7-3, the J call TRBJ2-3; D gene ambiguous. V was cut by 4 bases and J by 1 base, with 6 bases left in between. CDR3 length: 13 amino acids. Germline values: CDR1 SGHTA, CDR2 FQGTGA. The CDR3 is CASSSLGTDTQYF. DNA for the CDR3: TGTGCCAGCAGCTCCCTAGGCACAGATACGCAGTATTTT.

In the case of this clone: At the DNA level, this CDR3 is encoded by other sequences in the same sample as well. V usage is TRBV29-1 and J usage is TRBJ2-7; D is unresolved. The CDR3 contains 12 residues. V dropped 1 base and J dropped 1 base, with 5 bases sitting between them. Germline CDR1 and CDR2: SQVTM and ANQGSEA. CDR3 protein: CSVEGSSYEQYF. The DNA for the CDR3 is TGCAGCGTTGAAGGTTCATCCTACGAGCAGTACTTC.

This clone has more than one count but fewer than ten. This specimen includes other DNA sequences encoding the same CDR3. The chain carries TRBV28 and TRBJ1-1; D perhaps matches TRBD1 (5 bases). The CDR3 extends over 11 amino acids. Between the trimmed V and J ends, which lost 6 bases and 8 bases, there was a span of 10 bases. Germline CDR1 is MDHEN and CDR2 is SYDVKM. This CDR3 is CASRGRPEAFF. DNA of the CDR3: TGTGCCAGCAGGGGACGGCCCGAAGCTTTCTTT.

This chain uses TRBV5-5 with TRBJ2-7; D may be TRBD2 (5 bases). Trimming left V 0 bases short and J 7 bases short, with 17 bases between. This CDR3 region has 15 residues. The germline V gene has CDR1 SGHKS and CDR2 YYEKEE (reference sequence). The CDR3 protein is CASSLVRSGGAEQYF. For the CDR3, the DNA is TGTGCCAGCAGCTTGGTTAGGTCAGGAGGTGCGGAGCAGTACTTC.

V and J are TRBV5-4 and TRBJ1-1; D is unclear. The germline gives CDR1 SGHNT, CDR2 YYREEE (reference sequence). Trimming removed 0 bases from V and 7 bases from J, with 19 bases in between. This CDR3 is built from 16 residues. CDR3 region: CASSLDLISGLSEAFF. For the CDR3, the DNA is TGTGCCAGCAGCTTGGATCTGATCAGCGGGCTTAGTGAAGCTTTCTTT.

The chain is built from TRBV4-1 and TRBJ1-2; a possible D gene is TRBD1 (5 bases). V lost 4 bases and J 3 bases, leaving 9 bases between the germline ends. The CDR3 is made up of 13 amino acids. Germline V gene sequence: CDR1 MGHRA, CDR2 YSYEKL. This CDR3 is CASSLGADYGYTF. In DNA, the CDR3 is TGCGCCAGCAGCCTCGGGGCAGACTATGGCTACACCTTC.

The chain couples TRBV6-2 or TRBV6-3 to TRBJ1-5; 7 nucleotides line up with TRBD1. CDR3 length: 15 amino acids. Germline V gene data show CDR1 as MNHEY and CDR2 as SVGEGT. Losses at the gene ends were 4 bases for V and 1 base for J; bases not matched to a gene: 4. DNA of the CDR3: TGTGCCAGCAGTTTCCACAGGGGAAGCAATCAGCCCCAGCATTTT. This codes for CASSFHRGSNQPQHF.

The chain recombines TRBV4-3 with TRBJ2-5, with D possibly being TRBD2 (5 bases). Trimming shortened V by 0 bases and J by 5 bases, and 13 bases separated the two germline ends. This CDR3 comprises 15 residues. Germline CDR1 is LGHNA and CDR2 is YSLEER. Here the CDR3 reads CASSQEAASGETQYF. DNA for the CDR3: TGCGCCAGCAGCCAAGAAGCGGCCTCGGGGGAGACCCAGTACTTC.

This chain links TRBV9 with TRBJ2-7; the match to TRBD2 covers 9 bases. The germline V gene has CDR1 SGDLS and CDR2 YYNGEE. V shed 0 bases, J shed 3 bases, and the junction held 4 bases outside the gene matches. This CDR3 comprises 15 residues. CDR3 in amino acids: CASSVEGGGVYEQYF. The CDR3 DNA is TGTGCCAGCAGCGTAGAGGGCGGGGGGGTCTACGAGCAGTACTTC.

The rearrangement uses TRBV12-3 or TRBV12-4 and TRBJ1-2; D remains unclear. Trimming left V 8 bases short and J 8 bases short, with 12 bases between. The CDR3 is 11 residues long. CDR3 nucleotides: TGTGCCAGCGCAGCTAACGGCGGCTACACCTTC. It codes for CASAANGGYTF.

The CDR3 region has the DNA TGTGCCAGCAGCTTAGGTTTCGGGCGTGTGAGCAATCAGCCCCAGCATTTT. This gives the protein CASSLGFGRVSNQPQHF. V is TRBV11-2 and J is TRBJ1-5, with unresolved D. Between the trimmed V and J ends, which lost 1 base and 1 base, there was a span of 14 bases. CDR3 length equals 17 residues. Germline V gene data show CDR1 as SGHAT and CDR2 as FQNNGV. Based on the CDR3 plus reference TRBV11-2 and TRBJ1-5, the full variable domain is EAGVAQSPRYKIIEKRQSVAFWCNPISGHATLYWYQQILGQGPKLLIQFQNNGVVDDSQLPKDRFSAERLKGVDSTLKIQPAKLEDSAVYLCASSLGFGRVSNQPQHFGDGTRLSIL.

V and J are TRBV5-4 and TRBJ1-1; a weak D match, TRBD1 (5 bases). CDR1 is SGHNT, CDR2 YYREEE, per germline (reference sequence). The length of the CDR3 is 14 residues. Trimming took 0 bases from V and 4 from J, leaving 10 bases between them. The CDR3 bases are TGTGCCAGCAGCTTGGATCGGGGGATCACTGAAGCTTTCTTT. It encodes CASSLDRGITEAFF.

V is TRBV6-5 and J is TRBJ2-1; maybe TRBD2 (7 bases). Germline V gives CDR1 MNHEY, CDR2 SVGAGI. Trimming shortened V by 6 bases and J by 5 bases, and 14 bases separated the two germline ends. There are 14 residues in the CDR3. CDR3 region: CASRMGGANNEQFF. In nucleotides, the CDR3 is TGTGCCAGCAGAATGGGGGGGGCCAACAATGAGCAGTTCTTC.

V gene TRBV4-3 combines with J gene TRBJ2-7; D possibly corresponds to TRBD1 (6 bases). Germline assignment: CDR1 LGHNA and CDR2 YSLEER. This CDR3 comprises 16 residues. Trimming shortened V by 4 bases and J by 3 bases, and 19 bases separated the two germline ends. Written as DNA, the CDR3 is TGCGCCAGCAGCCCAAGATTGGGGGCTGGGGACTACGAGCAGTACTTC. This codes for CASSPRLGAGDYEQYF.

CDR3 region: CASSSGQINQPQHF. In nucleotides, the CDR3 is TGTGCCAGCAGTTCAGGACAGATAAATCAGCCCCAGCATTTT. J is TRBJ1-5 and V is TRBV6-5; perhaps TRBD1 as D (6 bases). The V and J ends lost 4 bases and 4 bases respectively, with 11 bases between them. Germline CDR1 and CDR2: MNHEY and SVGAGI. This CDR3 spans 14 amino acids.

The chain links TRBV5-4 to TRBJ1-2, with 8 bases identical to TRBD1. This CDR3 has 15 amino acids. The V and J ends lost 3 bases and 8 bases, in that order; junction bases with no gene match: 12. Germline CDR1 and CDR2: SGHNT and YYREEE (reference sequence). CDR3: CASSSLRDRLIGYTF. CDR3 nucleotide sequence: TGTGCCAGCAGCTCACTTCGGGACAGGTTAATCGGCTACACCTTC. Based on the CDR3 plus reference TRBV5-4 and TRBJ1-2, the full variable domain is ETGVTQSPTHLIKTRGQQVTLRCSSQSGHNTVSWYQQALGQGPQFIFQYYREEENGRGNFPPRFSGLQFPNYSSELNVNALELDDSALYLCASSSLRDRLIGYTFGSGTRLTVV.